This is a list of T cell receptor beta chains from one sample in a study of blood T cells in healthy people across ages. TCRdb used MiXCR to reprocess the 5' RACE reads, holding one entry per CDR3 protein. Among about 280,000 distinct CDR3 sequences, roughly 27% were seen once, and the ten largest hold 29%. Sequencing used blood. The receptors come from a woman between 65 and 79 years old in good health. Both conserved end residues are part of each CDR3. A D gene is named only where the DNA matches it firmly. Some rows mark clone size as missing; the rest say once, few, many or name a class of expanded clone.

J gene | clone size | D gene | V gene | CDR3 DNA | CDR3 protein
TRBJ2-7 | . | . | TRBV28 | TGTGCCAGCAGTTGGCTAGCGCGCTACGAGCAGTACTTC | CASSWLARYEQYF
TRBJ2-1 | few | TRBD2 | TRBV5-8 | TGTGCCAGCAGCTTGGGGGGACTAGCATCGAATGAGCAGTTCTTC | CASSLGGLASNEQFF
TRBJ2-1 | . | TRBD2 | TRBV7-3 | TGTGCCAGCAGCCATCGGACTAGCGGATGGAGCTCCTACAATGAGAAGTTCTTC | CASSHRTSGWSSYNEKFF
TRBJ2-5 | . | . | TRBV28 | TGTGCCAGCAGCTCCTCGTTTGGGGGTCAAGAGACCCAGTACTTC | CASSSSFGGQETQYF
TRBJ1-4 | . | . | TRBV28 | TGTGCCAGCAGTAAGACGGGGAGTGAAAAACTGTTTTTT | CASSKTGSEKLFF
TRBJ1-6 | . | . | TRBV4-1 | TGCGCCAGCAGCCAAGATTTCCCAGAAAGGTTGATCCTCCACTTT | CASSQDFPERLILHF
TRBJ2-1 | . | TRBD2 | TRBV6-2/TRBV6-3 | TGTGCCAGCAGTTACTCGACTAGCGGGACCCAGTTCTTC | CASSYSTSGTQFF
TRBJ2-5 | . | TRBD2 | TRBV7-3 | TGTGCCAGCAGCATGGGACTAGCCCTACAAGAGACCCAGTACTTC | CASSMGLALQETQYF
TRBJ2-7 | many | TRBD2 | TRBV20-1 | TGCAGTTCTCAGTCGGGGGGACTAGCGGGCTACGAGCAGTACTTC | CSSQSGGLAGYEQYF
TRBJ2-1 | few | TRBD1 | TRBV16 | TGTGCCAGCAGCCCTGACTCCTTAGGACAGGTAAACAATGAGCAGTTCTTC | CASSPDSLGQVNNEQFF
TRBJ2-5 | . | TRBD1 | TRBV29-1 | TGCAGCGCCTGGGGGGGACAGGGGGTTCGAGAGACCCAGTACTTC | CSAWGGQGVRETQYF
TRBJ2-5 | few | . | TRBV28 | TGTGCCAGTAAAGGGGGTGCCGGAGAGACCCAGTACTTC | CASKGGAGETQYF
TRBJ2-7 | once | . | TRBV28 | TGTGCCATCAGTTCACATATCCTCGAGCAGTACTTC | CAISSHILEQYF
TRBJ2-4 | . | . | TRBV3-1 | TGTGCCAGCAGCCCCCGCCGCCCCTCCGACATACTCAAAAACATTCAGTACTTC | CASSPRRPSDILKNIQYF
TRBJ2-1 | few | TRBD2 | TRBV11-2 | TGTGCCAGCAGCTTAGTAGGTCTAGCGGGAGTAAGTCGGGATGAGCAGTTCTTC | CASSLVGLAGVSRDEQFF
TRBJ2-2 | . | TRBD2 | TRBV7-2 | TGTGCCAGCAGCTTTCCGGGACTAGCGGGAGGAGTCGCCGGGGAGCTGTTTTTT | CASSFPGLAGGVAGELFF
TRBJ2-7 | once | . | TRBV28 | TGTGCCAGCAGTTCTTATCCGCTTACCCACGAGCAGTACTTC | CASSSYPLTHEQYF
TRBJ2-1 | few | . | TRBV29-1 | TGCAGCGTTTTGAGGGTCAATGAGCAGTTCTTC | CSVLRVNEQFF
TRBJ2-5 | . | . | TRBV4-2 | TGTGCCAGCAGCCAAGGGGACGGGCGGGCAGAGACCCAGTACTTC | CASSQGDGRAETQYF
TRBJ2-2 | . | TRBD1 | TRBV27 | TGTGCCAGCAGTTTAAGGGGACAGGCTTTATCCGGGGAGCTGTTTTTT | CASSLRGQALSGELFF
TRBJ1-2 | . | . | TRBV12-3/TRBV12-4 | TGTGCCAGCAGTCTCCATGCTAACTATGGCTACACCTTC | CASSLHANYGYTF
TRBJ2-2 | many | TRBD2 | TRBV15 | TGTGCCACCAGTCGGACTAGCGGGAAGACCGGGGAGCTGTTTTTT | CATSRTSGKTGELFF
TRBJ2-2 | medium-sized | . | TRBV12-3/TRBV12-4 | TGTGCCAGCAGTCGTCCTGGGGAAGGGCGGACCGGGGAGCTGTTTTTT | CASSRPGEGRTGELFF
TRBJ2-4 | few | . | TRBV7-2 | TGTGCCAGCAGCACAGAGTCCGTAGCCAAAAACATTCAGTACTTC | CASSTESVAKNIQYF
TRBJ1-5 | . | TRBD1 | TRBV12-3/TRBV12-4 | TGTGCCAGCAGTGCCGACAGGGATGAGCCCCAGCATTTT | CASSADRDEPQHF
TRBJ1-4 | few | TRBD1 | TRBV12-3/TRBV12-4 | TGTGCCAGCAGTCCGACAGGGGGCCTTAATGAAAAACTGTTTTTT | CASSPTGGLNEKLFF
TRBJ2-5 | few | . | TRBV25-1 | TGTGCCAGCAGTGAAGGTGGGGGCGGAATGGGAAAGACCCAGTACTTC | CASSEGGGGMGKTQYF
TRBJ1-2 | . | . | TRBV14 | TGTGCCAGCAGCCGATCATTAGACAGTCGCTACACCTTC | CASSRSLDSRYTF
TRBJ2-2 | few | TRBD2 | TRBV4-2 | TGTGCCAGCAGCCAGACTAGCGCCTTGGGGGAGCTGTTTTTT | CASSQTSALGELFF
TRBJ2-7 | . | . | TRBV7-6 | TGTGCCAGCAGCCCCGGACCCAACTACGAGCAGTACTTC | CASSPGPNYEQYF
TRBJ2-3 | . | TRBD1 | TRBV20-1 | TGCAGTGTGGACAGGGGAGGCACAGATACGCAGTATTTT | CSVDRGGTDTQYF
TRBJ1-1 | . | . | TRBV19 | TGTGCCAGTATCCCAAACCGGGAGTACACTGAAGCTTTCTTT | CASIPNREYTEAFF
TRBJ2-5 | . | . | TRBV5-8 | TGTGCCAGCAGCTTGGATCGGATCGGCAGGGGCGGAGAGACCCAGTACTTC | CASSLDRIGRGGETQYF
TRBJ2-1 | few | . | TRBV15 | TGTGCCACCAGCATAGACCCGGGGACTCTTAATGAGCAGTTCTTC | CATSIDPGTLNEQFF
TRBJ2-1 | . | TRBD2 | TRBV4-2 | TGTGCCAGCAGCCAAGAATTTAGCGGGCTGACCTACAATGAGCAGTTCTTC | CASSQEFSGLTYNEQFF
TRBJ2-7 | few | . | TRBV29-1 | TGCAGCGTTGAAACGGTAACAGCCCCCTACGAGCAGTACTTC | CSVETVTAPYEQYF
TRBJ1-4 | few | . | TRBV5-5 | TGTGCCAGCAGCTTGCCCACCTATGAAAAACTGTTTTTT | CASSLPTYEKLFF
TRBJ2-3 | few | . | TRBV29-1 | TGCAGCGGCGGGGGCGGGAGCACAGATACGCAGTATTTT | CSGGGGSTDTQYF
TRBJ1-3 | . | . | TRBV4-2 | TGTGCCAGCAGCCCCGACAGGAGCTCTGGAAACACCATATATTTT | CASSPDRSSGNTIYF
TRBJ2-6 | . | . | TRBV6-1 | TGTGCCAGCAGGGATTTGTCTGGGGCCAACGTCCTGACTTTC | CASRDLSGANVLTF
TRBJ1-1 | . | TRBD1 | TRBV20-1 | TGCAGTGCCGTCGGACAGGGAGGGACTGAAGCTTTCTTT | CSAVGQGGTEAFF
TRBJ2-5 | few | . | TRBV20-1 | TGCAGTGCTAGATTACAAGAGACCCAGTACTTC | CSARLQETQYF
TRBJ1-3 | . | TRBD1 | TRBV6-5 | TGTGCCAGCAGTCGTACCGGGACAGGTGGAAACACCATATATTTT | CASSRTGTGGNTIYF
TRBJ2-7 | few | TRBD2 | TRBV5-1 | TGCGCCAGCAGCCTTTCGGGACTAGCGGGACCCTACGAGCAGTACTTC | CASSLSGLAGPYEQYF
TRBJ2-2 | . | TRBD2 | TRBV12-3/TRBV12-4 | TGTGCCAGCAGTCTCGGTGCGGGAGCGGGCGGGGAGCTGTTTTTT | CASSLGAGAGGELFF
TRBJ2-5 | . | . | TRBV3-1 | TGTGCCAGCAGCCGAGGCTTTCACGAGACTTTC | CASSRGFHETF
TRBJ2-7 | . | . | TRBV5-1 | TGCGCCAGCAGCTTGGACGTGACAGGCGTATCCGAGCAGTACTTC | CASSLDVTGVSEQYF
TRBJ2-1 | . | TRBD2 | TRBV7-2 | TGTGCCAGCAGCTCCAACCTAGCGGGAGACAATGAGCAGTTCTTC | CASSSNLAGDNEQFF